A selection of T cell receptor beta chains follows, all from one sample in a study of beta chain features in type 1 diabetes. Assay: immunoSEQ multiplex PCR; the TCRdb copy retains only in-frame clones and omits some. The sample consists of about 930,000 clones, 15% to 20% of them appearing once. The sequencing input was naive CD4+ T cells from blood. The receptors stem from a woman younger than 30 in good health. The CDR3 runs from the conserved cysteine through the conserved F or W. Each record gives: J gene, V gene, D gene, clone size, CDR3 DNA, CDR3 protein. The D gene is left open where the match is weak. Part of the rows lack a size; the others show once, few, many or a class for expanded clones.

TRBJ1-3	TRBV28	TRBD1	-	TGTGCCAGCAGTTTACGGGACAGCTCTGGAAACACCATATATTTT	CASSLRDSSGNTIYF
TRBJ2-1	TRBV6-5	TRBD2	-	TGTGCCAGCAGGCTAAGCGGGACCGCTGAGCAGTTCTTC	CASRLSGTAEQFF
TRBJ2-5	TRBV7-2	TRBD1	-	TGTGCCAGCAGCTTATATCAGGGACAGGGCTGGACCCAGTACTTC	CASSLYQGQGWTQYF
TRBJ2-1	TRBV11-2	-	few	TGTGCCAGCAGCTCGAGAAAGGCCAATGAGCAGTTCTTC	CASSSRKANEQFF
TRBJ2-1	TRBV18	TRBD1	few	TGTGCCAGCTCACCACGGTCCCCGACAGGGAACAATGAGCAGTTCTTC	CASSPRSPTGNNEQFF
TRBJ2-5	TRBV7-3	TRBD2	-	TGTGCCAGCAGCTTAGTCCCTAGCGGGCGCGGGGGAACCCAGTACTTC	CASSLVPSGRGGTQYF
TRBJ2-7	TRBV18	TRBD2	few	TGTGCCAGCTCCCCTGCGGCGGGGGCCTACGAGCAGTACTTC	CASSPAAGAYEQYF
TRBJ2-2	TRBV15	TRBD2	-	TGTGCCACCAGCAGAGGGGAGGGCGGGCCCAACACCGGGGAGCTGTTTTTT	CATSRGEGGPNTGELFF
TRBJ2-1	TRBV5-1	-	-	TGCGCCAGCAGGAACCTCCAGGGAAAATACAATGAGCAGTTCTTC	CASRNLQGKYNEQFF
TRBJ2-1	TRBV6-1	-	-	TGTGCCAGCAGTGAACCCGGTTGGGTGGTTTACAATGAGCAGTTCTTC	CASSEPGWVVYNEQFF
TRBJ2-1	TRBV7-3	-	-	TGTGCCAGCAGTCCTGACAGGTCTGTCTGGGATGAGCAGTTCTTC	CASSPDRSVWDEQFF
TRBJ2-1	TRBV19	-	few	TGTGCCAGTAGTCGGGACCGGCGTGTGCATGAGCAGTTCTTC	CASSRDRRVHEQFF
TRBJ2-1	TRBV19	TRBD2	-	TGTGCCAGTAGTGAAGGGACTAGCGGGTTGTGGCAGTTCTTC	CASSEGTSGLWQFF